This T cell receptor (beta chain) originates from a study of blood T cell repertoires in COVID-19. Overall study: Samples came from the United States, Italy and Spain, spanning acute and convalescent COVID-19.

CDR1 and CDR2 (germline): KGHSH, LQKENI. The CDR3 totals 17 residues. V was cut by 1 base and J by 3 bases, with 15 bases left in between. Profiled with immunoSEQ multiplex PCR; TCRdb holds only in-frame clones, not every one. The sample has 220,000 or so clones; roughly four fifths are singletons. The sequenced material came from peripheral blood. The J gene is TRBJ1-4, the V gene TRBV18; possibly TRBD1 for D (6 bases). This receptor was identified in a woman older than 75 with COVID-19, enrolled during active disease. CDR3 bases: TGTGCCAGCTCACCACTAGGAAGCGGGGGCTCTAATGAAAAACTGTTTTTT. It specifies CASSPLGSGGSNEKLFF.